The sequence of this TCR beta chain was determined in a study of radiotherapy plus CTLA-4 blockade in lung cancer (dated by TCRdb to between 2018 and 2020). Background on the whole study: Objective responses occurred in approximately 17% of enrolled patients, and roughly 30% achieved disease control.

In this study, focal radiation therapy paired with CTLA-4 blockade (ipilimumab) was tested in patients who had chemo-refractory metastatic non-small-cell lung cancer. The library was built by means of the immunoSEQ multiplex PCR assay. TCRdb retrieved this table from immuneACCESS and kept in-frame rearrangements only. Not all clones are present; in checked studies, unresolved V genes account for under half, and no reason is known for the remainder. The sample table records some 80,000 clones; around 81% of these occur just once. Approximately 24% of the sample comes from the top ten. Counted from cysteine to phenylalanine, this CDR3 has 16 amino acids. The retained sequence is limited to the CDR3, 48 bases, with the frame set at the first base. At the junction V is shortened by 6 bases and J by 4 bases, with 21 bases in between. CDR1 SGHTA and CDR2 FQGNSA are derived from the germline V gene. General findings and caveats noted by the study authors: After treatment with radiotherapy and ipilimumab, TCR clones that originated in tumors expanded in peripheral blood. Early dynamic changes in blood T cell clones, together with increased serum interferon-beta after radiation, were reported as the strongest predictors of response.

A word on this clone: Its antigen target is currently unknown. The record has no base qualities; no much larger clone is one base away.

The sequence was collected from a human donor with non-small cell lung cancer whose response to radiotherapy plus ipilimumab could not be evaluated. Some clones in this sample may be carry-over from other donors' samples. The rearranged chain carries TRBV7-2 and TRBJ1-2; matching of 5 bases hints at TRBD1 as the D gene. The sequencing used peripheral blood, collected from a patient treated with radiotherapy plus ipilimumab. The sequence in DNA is TGTGCCAGCAGGGGGTGGGGGGGGGACGCCAGCTATGGCTACACCTTC. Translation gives CASRGWGGDASYGYTF.